The 30 T cell receptor beta chains below come from one sample, sequenced in a study of technical replicates of blood from a few donors. The table came from immunoSEQ multiplex PCR; TCRdb's copy has only in-frame clones and leaves some out. The data hold more than 75,000 clones, with 90% to 97% observed a single time. The specimen sequenced was T cells isolated from PBMCs. The receptors come from a human donor in good health.

This clone was seen a single time. The chain links TRBV5-1 to TRBJ2-3, with D perhaps TRBD1 (6 bases). Germline V gene lookup returns CDR1 SGHRS and CDR2 YFSETQ. V was pared by 0 bases and J by 2 bases, with 13 bases between. This CDR3 contains 16 residues. The CDR3 DNA reads TGCGCCAGCAGCTTGGTGGCTACAGGGCACACAGATACGCAGTATTTT. Translating it yields CASSLVATGHTDTQYF. Filled out from reference TRBV5-1 and TRBJ2-3, the complete variable domain reads KAGVTQTPRYLIKTRGQQVTLSCSPISGHRSVSWYQQTPGQGLQFLFEYFSETQRNKGNFPGRFSGRQFSNSRSEMNVSTLELGDSALYLCASSLVATGHTDTQYFGPGTRLTVL.

This clone was seen only a few times. The rearrangement uses TRBV11-3 and TRBJ1-2; tentative D call: TRBD1 (5 bases). Germline values: CDR1 SGHNT, CDR2 YENEEA. Deletions cut 6 bases from V and 11 bases from J, with 13 bases between. The CDR3 sequence is 11 residues long. The chain's CDR3 is CASRGLQGYTF. CDR3 nucleotides: TGTGCCAGCAGAGGGCTCCAGGGTTACACCTTC. Variable domain in full (rest from reference TRBV11-3 and TRBJ1-2): EAGVVQSPRYKIIEKKQPVAFWCNPISGHNTLYWYLQNLGQGPELLIRYENEEAVDDSQLPKDRFSAERLKGVDSTLKIQPAELGDSAVYLCASRGLQGYTFGSGTRLTVV.

The chain carries TRBV21-1 and TRBJ2-1; whether TRBD2, the table's D call, matches the DNA was not checked. TRBV21-1 is classified as a pseudogene. The CDR3 has 16 amino acids. CDR3 nucleotide sequence: TGTGCCAGCAGCAAAGAGCCGAGGCTAGCGGACAATGAGCAGTTCTTC. Encoded protein: CASSKEPRLADNEQFF.

The chain employs TRBV5-4 and TRBJ1-3; D ambiguous. V dropped 8 bases and J dropped 10 bases, with 25 bases sitting between them. The CDR3 is 15 amino acids. CDR1 SGHNT and CDR2 YYREEE come from the germline V gene (reference sequence). The CDR3 DNA is TGTGCCAGTTTTAACCAGAACCTCATCGCGGGGACCATATATTTT. Translation: CASFNQNLIAGTIYF.

The chain couples TRBV6-6 to TRBJ2-1; unclear D gene. The CDR3 loop spans 12 amino acids. CDR1 is MNHNY, CDR2 SVGAGI, per germline (reference sequence). The ends were cut back, 6 bases at V and 5 bases at J, with 8 bases in the middle. CDR3 protein: CASRIADNEQFF. CDR3 nucleotides: TGTGCCAGCAGAATAGCCGACAATGAGCAGTTCTTC.

This rearrangement joins TRBV19 to TRBJ2-7; 7 bases fit TRBD2. The length of the CDR3 is 11 residues. Germline V gene sequence: CDR1 LNHDA, CDR2 SQIVND (reference sequence). V trimming: 7 bases; J trimming: 7 bases; junction bases outside the gene matches: 4. CDR3 protein: CASTMGGEQYF. Written as DNA, the CDR3 is TGTGCCAGTACCATGGGGGGGGAGCAGTACTTC.

This chain links TRBV9 with TRBJ2-3; 10 nucleotides align to TRBD1. CDR3 length: 17 residues. In germline, CDR1 is SGDLS, CDR2 YYNGEE. V was clipped by 5 bases and J by 4 bases; unmatched bases: 13. CDR3 sequence reads: CASSYLSGQGYPDTQYF. The CDR3 DNA reads as TGTGCCAGCAGTTACTTATCGGGACAGGGGTATCCAGATACGCAGTATTTT.

The chain has TRBV5-1 and TRBJ1-2; 9 bases match TRBD1. CDR3 length: 13 residues. CDR1 is SGHRS and CDR2 is YFSETQ in the germline V gene. The junction had 6 bases not matched to a gene; V was cut back by 4 bases and J by 8 bases. The CDR3 DNA follows: TGCGCCAGCAGCGTACAGGGGGCGAGAGGCTACACCTTC. This sequence encodes CASSVQGARGYTF. Drawing the rest from reference TRBV5-1 and TRBJ1-2, the complete variable domain is KAGVTQTPRYLIKTRGQQVTLSCSPISGHRSVSWYQQTPGQGLQFLFEYFSETQRNKGNFPGRFSGRQFSNSRSEMNVSTLELGDSALYLCASSVQGARGYTFGSGTRLTVV.

V is TRBV28 and J is TRBJ1-4, with 12 positions matching TRBD1. The V gene end was trimmed by 3 bases and the J gene end by 7 bases; junction bases not matched to a gene: 9. Germline CDR1 and CDR2: MDHEN and SYDVKM. This CDR3 has 17 residues. CDR3 nucleotides: TGTGCCAGCAGTTTGCCCGGGACAGGGGGCGTCGGTGAAAAACTGTTTTTT. Amino acid sequence: CASSLPGTGGVGEKLFF.

This clone occurred once. The chain carries TRBV6-5 and TRBJ2-7; D is possibly TRBD2 (5 bases). Germline V gene sequence: CDR1 MNHEY, CDR2 SVGAGI. The CDR3 loop spans 14 amino acids. The V gene lost 6 bases and the J gene lost 2 bases, with 14 bases spanning the gap. Here the CDR3 reads CASRVEEPPYEQYF. For the CDR3, the DNA is TGTGCCAGCAGGGTGGAGGAGCCTCCCTACGAGCAGTACTTC.

J is TRBJ2-2 and V is TRBV7-2; D is possibly TRBD2 (5 bases). The V end lost 2 bases, the J end lost 0 bases, and 16 bases lay between the germline ends. Germline V gene data show CDR1 as SGHTA and CDR2 as FQGNSA. This CDR3 comprises 18 residues. The CDR3 spells CASSLYSMGRTNTGELFF. CDR3 nucleotides: TGTGCCAGCAGCTTATATTCGATGGGGAGAACGAACACCGGGGAGCTGTTTTTT. Supplemented by reference TRBV7-2 and TRBJ2-2, the full variable domain reads GAGVSQSPSNKVTEKGKDVELRCDPISGHTALYWYRQSLGQGLEFLIYFQGNSAPDKSGLPSDRFSAERTGGSVSTLTIQRTQQEDSAVYLCASSLYSMGRTNTGELFFGEGSRLTVL.

The chain carries TRBV6-5 and TRBJ2-1; TRBD2 is a possible D gene (5 bases). CDR1 and CDR2 (germline): MNHEY, SVGAGI. V lost 2 bases to trimming and J lost 9 bases, with 14 bases between them. This CDR3 contains 14 residues. The CDR3 DNA reads TGTGCCAGCAGTTACACTAGAGGCAGTGGTGAGCAGTTCTTC. This codes for CASSYTRGSGEQFF.

The chain has TRBV16 and TRBJ2-4; maybe TRBD2 (5 bases). Germline V CDR1 and CDR2: KGHSY, FQNENV. The CDR3 covers 15 residues. V lost 5 bases to trimming and J lost 2 bases, with 13 bases between them. The CDR3 sequence: CASSSSADSKNIQYF. The CDR3 DNA is TGTGCCAGCAGCTCCTCAGCGGACTCCAAAAACATTCAGTACTTC.

The CDR3 coding sequence is TGTGCCAGCGGGAGGGGACGAGCGCAGTATTTT. Encoded protein: CASGRGRAQYF. V gene TRBV11-3 combines with J gene TRBJ2-3; 7 bases line up with TRBD2. The V segment lost 8 bases and the J segment 10 bases; nucleotides outside the gene matches: 6. Germline V gives CDR1 SGHNT, CDR2 YENEEA. This CDR3 is 11 amino acids long. The full variable domain, rest sourced from reference TRBV11-3 and TRBJ2-3, is EAGVVQSPRYKIIEKKQPVAFWCNPISGHNTLYWYLQNLGQGPELLIRYENEEAVDDSQLPKDRFSAERLKGVDSTLKIQPAELGDSAVYLCASGRGRAQYFGPGTRLTVL.

The chain links TRBV7-2 to TRBJ1-5; the match to TRBD1 covers 7 bases. CDR3 length: 17 amino acids. Germline CDR1 SGHTA, CDR2 FQGNSA. J lost 7 bases, V lost 4 bases, and 16 bases had no gene match. CDR3 loop: CASSYNLQGRREQPQHF. The CDR3 nucleotides are TGTGCCAGCAGCTATAACCTACAGGGGAGACGGGAGCAGCCCCAGCATTTT.

With respect to this clone: At one boundary the junction diverges from the germline segment, which might be a read error. The rearrangement joins TRBV7-7 to TRBJ2-1; TRBD1 matches at 9 bases. Germline V gene sequence: CDR1 SSHAT, CDR2 FNYEAQ (reference sequence). This CDR3 is built from 13 residues. The CDR3 sequence is CASSRGQGNEQFF. CDR3 DNA: TGTGCTAGCAGCCGGGGACAGGGCAATGAGCAGTTCTTC.

The chain uses TRBV18 and TRBJ1-5; 7 nucleotides agree with TRBD1. J lost 0 bases, V lost 6 bases, and 17 bases had no gene match. This CDR3 comprises 19 residues. The V gene's germline CDR1 is KGHSH and CDR2 LQKENI. DNA for the CDR3: TGTGCCAGCTCTCCCACCACCCCGGGACAGCTCTATAGCAATCAGCCCCAGCATTTT. This encodes CASSPTTPGQLYSNQPQHF.

The chain uses TRBV7-2 and TRBJ2-7, with a possible D match to TRBD1 (6 bases). The CDR3 is made up of 14 amino acids. Trimming took off 5 bases at V and 4 bases at J, with 15 bases between the two ends. Germline CDR1 reads SGHTA; CDR2 reads FQGNSA. The DNA of the CDR3 is TGTGCCAGCAGCCAGACCCCCGGGACATACGAGCAGTACTTC. Protein: CASSQTPGTYEQYF. Full variable domain (outside the CDR3, taken from reference TRBV7-2 and TRBJ2-7): GAGVSQSPSNKVTEKGKDVELRCDPISGHTALYWYRQSLGQGLEFLIYFQGNSAPDKSGLPSDRFSAERTGGSVSTLTIQRTQQEDSAVYLCASSQTPGTYEQYFGPGTRLTVT.

The genes are TRBV2 and TRBJ1-1; D might be TRBD1 (5 bases). Germline values: CDR1 SNHLY, CDR2 FYNNEI. The CDR3 covers 13 residues. Trimming stripped 4 bases from V and 4 bases from J, with 10 bases between. CDR3 loop: CASSVVGVTEAFF. For the CDR3, the DNA is TGTGCCAGCAGTGTAGTAGGGGTCACTGAAGCTTTCTTT.

The V gene is TRBV9, the J gene TRBJ2-3; D might be TRBD2 (6 bases). V dropped 0 bases and J dropped 1 base, with 12 bases sitting between them. Germline-derived CDR1 and CDR2 are SGDLS and YYNGEE. The CDR3 spans 16 residues. The CDR3 loop is CASSVEEGLGTDTQYF. CDR3 DNA: TGTGCCAGCAGCGTAGAGGAGGGACTTGGCACAGATACGCAGTATTTT.

This clone was counted once. The rearrangement joins TRBV27 to TRBJ1-1; a weak D match, TRBD1 (5 bases). Germline V gene sequence: CDR1 MNHEY, CDR2 SMNVEV (reference sequence). Trimming cost V 4 bases and J 1 base, with 10 bases left between them. This CDR3 has 14 residues. CDR3 DNA: TGTGCCAGCAGTTCTGGGGGGAAGAACACTGAAGCTTTCTTT. This translates into CASSSGGKNTEAFF.

The gene calls are TRBV4-1 and TRBJ2-7, with 9 bases fitting TRBD1. The CDR3 is 16 residues long. In germline, CDR1 is MGHRA, CDR2 YSYEKL. The ends lost 4 bases at V and 5 bases at J; junction bases unmatched: 12. The CDR3 DNA sequence: TGCGCCAGCAGCCCGTCTACCGGGACAGGGAAAAACGAGCAGTACTTC. It specifies CASSPSTGTGKNEQYF.

This chain joins TRBV25-1 and TRBJ2-3, with 9 bases that match TRBD2. The CDR3 contains 16 residues. Germline trimming cut 1 base from V and 2 bases from J; bases unmatched to any gene: 4. The germline V gene has CDR1 MGHDK and CDR2 SYGVNS. The CDR3 loop is CASSESSGVSTDTQYF. As DNA, the CDR3 is TGTGCCAGCAGTGAATCTAGCGGGGTCTCCACAGATACGCAGTATTTT.

This sequence joins TRBV6-6 and TRBJ1-5; TRBD1 is a possible D gene (6 bases). The CDR3 spans 14 residues. The V and J ends lost 6 bases and 4 bases respectively, with 13 bases between them. CDR1 MNHNY and CDR2 SVGAGI come from the germline V gene (reference sequence). The CDR3 region is CASRLDRTNQPQHF. Written as DNA, the CDR3 is TGTGCCAGCAGACTCGACAGGACAAATCAGCCCCAGCATTTT.

The genes are TRBV7-9 and TRBJ1-1, with D tentatively TRBD1 (6 bases). The V end lost 2 bases, the J end lost 1 base, and 11 bases lay between the germline ends. The CDR3 loop spans 15 amino acids. From germline, CDR1 is SEHNR and CDR2 FQNEAQ (reference sequence). CDR3 amino acids: CASSLLRTENTEAFF. The DNA for the CDR3 is TGTGCCAGCAGCTTACTTCGGACAGAGAACACTGAAGCTTTCTTT.

The chain combines TRBV5-1 with TRBJ1-5; no clear D. This CDR3 is 16 amino acids long. Trimming left V 0 bases short and J 2 bases short, with 12 bases between. CDR1 and CDR2 from the germline V gene are SGHRS and YFSETQ. Here the CDR3 reads CASSLGSYSGNQPQHF. As DNA, the CDR3 is TGCGCCAGCAGCTTGGGAAGCTACAGTGGCAATCAGCCCCAGCATTTT. Drawing the rest from reference TRBV5-1 and TRBJ1-5, the complete variable domain is KAGVTQTPRYLIKTRGQQVTLSCSPISGHRSVSWYQQTPGQGLQFLFEYFSETQRNKGNFPGRFSGRQFSNSRSEMNVSTLELGDSALYLCASSLGSYSGNQPQHFGDGTRLSIL.

This clone was seen a single time. This chain uses TRBV5-1 with TRBJ2-7, with 9 bases identical to TRBD1. The CDR3 sequence is 14 residues long. Germline CDR1 reads SGHRS; CDR2 reads YFSETQ. V shed 4 bases, J shed 3 bases, and the junction held 5 bases outside the gene matches. CDR3 DNA: TGCGCCAGCAGCAATAGGGGACAGGGCTACGAGCAGTACTTC. It yields the protein CASSNRGQGYEQYF.

This chain links TRBV6-5 with TRBJ2-1, with D tentatively TRBD1 (5 bases). This CDR3 is built from 14 residues. V shed 2 bases and J shed 4 bases, with 9 bases lying between them. The germline gives CDR1 MNHEY, CDR2 SVGAGI. The CDR3 DNA reads as TGTGCCAGCAGTTACGCCGCAGGGTACAATGAGCAGTTCTTC. Encoded protein: CASSYAAGYNEQFF.

The chain joins TRBV9 to TRBJ1-1; D is undetermined. Germline V gene lookup returns CDR1 SGDLS and CDR2 YYNGEE. V was shortened by 4 bases and J by 1 base, with 8 bases between the two germline ends. The length of the CDR3 is 13 residues. In nucleotides, the CDR3 is TGTGCCAGCAGCACCTCAGGGAACACTGAAGCTTTCTTT. Translated, it gives CASSTSGNTEAFF.

This chain joins TRBV30 and TRBJ2-1; 8 bases match TRBD2. Per the germline V gene, CDR1 is GTSNPN and CDR2 is SVGIG (reference sequence). The J segment lost 15 bases and the V segment lost 3 bases, leaving 13 bases of the junction unmatched. The CDR3 runs to 13 residues. In DNA form, the CDR3 reads TGTGCCTGGAGGGAGGGTAGCGGGACCTCGGGGTTCTTC. Translated, it gives CAWREGSGTSGFF. Looking up the rest from reference TRBV30 and TRBJ2-1 gives the full variable domain: SQTIHQWPATLVQPVGSPLSLECTVEGTSNPNLYWYRQAAGRGLQLLFYSVGIGQISSEVPQNLSASRPQDRQFILSSKKLLLSDSGFYLCAWREGSGTSGFFGPGTRLTVL.